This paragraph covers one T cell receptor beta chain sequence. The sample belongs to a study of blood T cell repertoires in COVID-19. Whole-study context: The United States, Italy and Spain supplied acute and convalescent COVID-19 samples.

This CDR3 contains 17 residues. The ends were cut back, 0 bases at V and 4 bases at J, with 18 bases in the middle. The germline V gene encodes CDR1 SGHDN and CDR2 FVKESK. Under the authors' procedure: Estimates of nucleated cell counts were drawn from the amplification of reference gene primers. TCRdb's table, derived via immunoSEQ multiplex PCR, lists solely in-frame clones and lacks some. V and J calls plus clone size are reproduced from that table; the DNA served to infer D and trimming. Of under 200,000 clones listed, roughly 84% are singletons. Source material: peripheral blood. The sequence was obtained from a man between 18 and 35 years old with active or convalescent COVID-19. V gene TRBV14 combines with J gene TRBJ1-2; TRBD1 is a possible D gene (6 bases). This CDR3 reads CASSQDFAGESSYGYTF. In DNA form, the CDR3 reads TGTGCCAGCAGCCAAGATTTTGCAGGGGAAAGTTCCTATGGCTACACCTTC.